A selection of T cell receptor beta chains follows, all from one sample in a study of persistence of HIV-infected CD4 T cells. TCRdb's copy holds only in-frame clones and misses some; the assay was immunoSEQ multiplex PCR. The sample records 50,000 to 65,000 clones, about 81% being singletons. Their target antigens are unknown. The sample here was CD4+ T cells sorted from PBMCs after approximately 19-hour stimulation, taken from a patient who received antiretroviral therapy. Source of these receptors: an adult man with HIV who was CMV-seropositive. Both conserved end residues are part of each CDR3. A D gene is named only where the DNA matches it firmly. Only part of the rows carry a size: once, few, many, or a class if the clone is expanded.

v_call	j_call	clone_size	d_call	cdr3_nt	cdr3_aa
TRBV5-1	TRBJ1-4	once	TRBD1	TGCGCCAGCAGACCCGACAGGGGCCAAGAAAAACTGTTTTTT	CASRPDRGQEKLFF
TRBV28	TRBJ1-5	-	-	TGTGCCAGCAGATCCTCGGGCTCTGGGGATCAGCCCCAGCATTTT	CASRSSGSGDQPQHF
TRBV5-6	TRBJ2-2	-	-	TGTGCCAGCAGCCGACCGAGGTGGGAACCGAACACCGGGGAGCTGTTTTTT	CASSRPRWEPNTGELFF
TRBV19	TRBJ2-7	-	TRBD1	TGTGCCAGTAGTACCTCGACAGGGAACTACGAGCAGTACTTC	CASSTSTGNYEQYF
TRBV9	TRBJ1-5	-	-	TGTGCCATCGTGGACTACGGCAATCAGCCCCAGCATTTT	CAIVDYGNQPQHF
TRBV18	TRBJ1-1	-	TRBD1	TGTGCCAGCTCACCACCGGGACAGGGGGTGGGGACTGAAGCTTTCTTT	CASSPPGQGVGTEAFF
TRBV4-1	TRBJ1-2	-	TRBD1	TGCGCCAGCAGCCCCGTACAGGGGAATAACTATGGCTACACCTTC	CASSPVQGNNYGYTF
TRBV7-2	TRBJ1-1	-	-	TGTGCCAGCAGCTTGCTGAGAGGAGGGCGCGGAGGCACTGAAGCTTTCTTT	CASSLLRGGRGGTEAFF
TRBV5-1	TRBJ2-2	-	-	TGCGCCAGCAGCTTGGAGTCCCAGGGGGGTAAAGACGGGGAGCTGTTTTTT	CASSLESQGGKDGELFF
TRBV5-1	TRBJ1-5	once	-	TGCGCCAGCAGCTTGGCCGGGCCGTATAATCAGCCCCAGCATTTT	CASSLAGPYNQPQHF
TRBV7-8	TRBJ2-2	few	TRBD1	TGTGCCAGCAGCCCTCACCCCTGGGACAGGGGCGCGAACACCGGGGAGCTGTTTTTT	CASSPHPWDRGANTGELFF
TRBV2	TRBJ2-2	few	-	TGTGCCAGTGGGAAGGGAGCGCTAACCGGGGAGCTGTTTTTT	CASGKGALTGELFF
TRBV7-8	TRBJ1-2	-	TRBD1	TGTGCCAGCAGCTTAGGGCGGGACAGGGATAATGGCTACACCTTC	CASSLGRDRDNGYTF
TRBV7-2	TRBJ2-3	once	-	TGTGCCAGCAGCTTAAGAGCCAGCAGCTTAAACCCCACAGATACGCAGTATTTT	CASSLRASSLNPTDTQYF
TRBV7-9	TRBJ2-2	-	-	TGTGCCAGCGTTTGGGGGGGCAACACCGGGGAGCTGTTTTTT	CASVWGGNTGELFF
TRBV29-1	TRBJ2-1	-	-	TGCAGCGTTGAGGCAGGGGCCACGAATGAGCAGTTCTTC	CSVEAGATNEQFF
TRBV13	TRBJ2-1	-	-	TGTGCCAGCAGATTAGGCGGGGTGGGCAGAAATGAGCAGTTCTTC	CASRLGGVGRNEQFF
TRBV6-5	TRBJ1-6	-	TRBD1	TGTGCCAGCAGTTCTTCCGGGACAGGGTATAATTCACCCCTCCACTTT	CASSSSGTGYNSPLHF
TRBV5-1	TRBJ2-3	-	-	TGCGCCAGCAGCTTGGTCGGGACCCCCCCAGATACGCAGTATTTT	CASSLVGTPPDTQYF
TRBV19	TRBJ1-1	-	-	TGTGCCAGTAGTGTAGGGCCAGGCTCTGTGACTGAAGCTTTCTTT	CASSVGPGSVTEAFF
TRBV19	TRBJ1-1	-	-	TGTGCCAGTAGTATAGGTGTCGGGAACACTGAAGCTTTCTTT	CASSIGVGNTEAFF
TRBV6-2/TRBV6-3	TRBJ1-2	once	-	TGTGCCAGCAGTTACTCTGGGTATATTGGATATGGCTACACCTTC	CASSYSGYIGYGYTF
TRBV28	TRBJ1-6	-	TRBD1	TGTGCCAGCAGTTCAACGGGACAGTTACTCCACTTT	CASSSTGQLLHF
TRBV19	TRBJ1-2	-	-	TGTGCCAGTAGTATTAAACGTGAATATGGCTACACCTTC	CASSIKREYGYTF
TRBV19	TRBJ2-5	-	-	TGTGCCAGTAGTATTGACAAGGGGGAGACCCAGTACTTC	CASSIDKGETQYF
TRBV6-6	TRBJ2-3	-	-	TGTGCCAGCACCCCACCCACAGGAGGCACAGATACGCAGTATTTT	CASTPPTGGTDTQYF
TRBV5-1	TRBJ2-1	few	-	TGCGCCAGCAGCTCCCAGGGACACAACTCCCCCAATGAGCAGTTCTTC	CASSSQGHNSPNEQFF
TRBV6-5	TRBJ2-6	-	-	TGTGCCAGCAGCGTTACAGGGTTTGGGGCCAACGTCCTGACTTTC	CASSVTGFGANVLTF
TRBV27	TRBJ1-1	few	TRBD1	TGTGCCAGCAGTTACAGGGGGACAAGCACTGAAGCTTTCTTT	CASSYRGTSTEAFF
TRBV6-5	TRBJ1-4	-	TRBD1	TGTGCCAGCAAGACAGGGACCGAAAAACTGTTTTTT	CASKTGTEKLFF
TRBV7-2	TRBJ1-5	-	-	TGTGCCAGCAGCCCTCGGAGGAATCAGCCCCAGCATTTT	CASSPRRNQPQHF
TRBV3-1/TRBV3-2	TRBJ1-1	-	-	TGTGCCAGCAACCGGGGAGGGCGTGAAGCTTTCTTT	CASNRGGREAFF
TRBV3-1/TRBV3-2	TRBJ1-5	-	TRBD1	TGTGCCAGCAGCCAAGGGGACAGTCATAGCAATCAGCCCCAGCATTTT	CASSQGDSHSNQPQHF
TRBV19	TRBJ1-1	few	TRBD1	TGTGCCAGTACCATACGGGGGGCGGCCAGGGGGACAGCTTTCTTT	CASTIRGAARGTAFF